Each of the 9 T cell receptor beta chains below was sequenced from the same sample in a study of Tregs in tolerant kidney transplant recipients. Related graft donors supplied nonmyeloablative bone marrow transplants, and mixed chimerism was transient. Profiling relied on immunoSEQ multiplex PCR, and the TCRdb table lists in-frame clones only, not all of them. The sample data list about 16,000 clones. Material: CD4+ T cells from blood (PBMCs), obtained 12 months after the transplant. These TCRs come from a human patient who received a combined kidney and bone marrow transplant. Among the T cells, some may be from the graft donor.

As for this clone: Read data end 3 residues before the CDR3 end; the end is taken from the germline J gene. The gene calls are TRBV20-1 and TRBJ2-1; TRBD2 aligns across 8 bases. The CDR3 is made up of 16 amino acids. CDR1 and CDR2 from the germline V gene are DFQATT and SNEGSKA (reference sequence). V lost 0 bases, J lost 7 bases, and 11 bases stayed unmatched. CDR3 DNA, as far as it was read: TGCAGTGCTAGAGATGAGGGTCTGAGCGGGGGTAATGAG. Encoded protein: CSARDEGLSGGNE. The full CDR3 reads CSARDEGLSGGNEQFF.

On this clone itself: The sequence runs out 3 residues before the end of the CDR3; the remainder is reconstructed from the germline J gene. This chain connects TRBV7-9 to TRBJ1-5; the D is unclear. V was pared by 3 bases and J by 7 bases, with 10 bases between. The CDR3 contains 13 residues. The V gene's germline CDR1 is SEHNR and CDR2 FQNEAQ (reference sequence). The CDR3: CASSFRPGQPQHF. Partial CDR3 DNA: TGTGCCAGCAGCTTCCGACCCGGGCAGCCC.

In the case of this clone: Read data end 3 residues before the CDR3 end; the end is taken from the germline J gene. This sequence joins TRBV7-8 and TRBJ2-2, with TRBD2 matching 9 bases. V was pared by 5 bases and J by 3 bases, with 4 bases of the junction left unmatched. The CDR3 sequence is 15 residues long. CDR1 SGHVS and CDR2 FQNEAQ come from the germline V gene. CDR3 DNA (partial): TGTGCCAGCAGCGACCTAGCGGGGTACACCGGGGAG. This codes for CASSDLAGYTGE. In full, the CDR3 reads CASSDLAGYTGELFF.

As for this clone: The read halts 3 residues ahead of the CDR3 end, with the missing end drawn from the germline J gene. The chain couples TRBV18 to TRBJ2-7; D perhaps matches TRBD2 (5 bases). The CDR3 extends over 13 amino acids. Germline V gene data show CDR1 as KGHSH and CDR2 as LQKENI. V lost 3 bases, J lost 6 bases, and 12 bases lay in between. Partial CDR3 DNA: TGTGCCAGCTCACCCACTAGTTTTGGCGAG. Encoded protein: CASSPTSFGE. The CDR3 as a whole reads CASSPTSFGEQYF.

A note on this clone: The read stops 3 residues short of the end of the CDR3; the missing end is completed from the germline J gene. The chain couples TRBV28 to TRBJ2-5; D may be TRBD2 (6 bases). Germline CDR1 reads MDHEN; CDR2 reads SYDVKM. V dropped 2 bases and J dropped 2 bases, with 12 bases sitting between them. The CDR3 has 15 amino acids. The CDR3 protein is CASSLPRAGQETQYF. Partial CDR3 DNA: TGTGCCAGCAGTTTACCGCGGGCGGGGCAAGAGACC.

Notes on this clone: The DNA ends 3 residues before the CDR3 does, and the rest of the CDR3 is filled in from the germline J gene. J is TRBJ2-7 and V is TRBV20-1, with 11 bases matching TRBD2. The V gene's germline CDR1 is DFQATT and CDR2 SNEGSKA (reference sequence). The length of the CDR3 is 14 residues. V was pared by 1 base and J by 6 bases, with 5 bases of the junction left unmatched. The sequenced CDR3 bases are TGCAGTGCTAGAGGAACTAGCGGGAGAGTCGAG. Its translation: CSARGTSGRVE. The full CDR3 is CSARGTSGRVEQYF.

Note on this clone: The read terminates 3 residues ahead of where the CDR3 ends, so the germline J gene completes it. This chain joins TRBV14 and TRBJ2-1; tentatively, D is TRBD1 (5 bases). This CDR3 has 16 residues. Germline V lookup: CDR1 SGHDN, CDR2 FVKESK. The V end was cut by 0 bases, the J end by 2 bases, with 11 bases between. CDR3 sequence: CASSQDRGGTYNEQFF. The sequenced CDR3 bases are TGTGCCAGCAGCCAAGATAGGGGCGGAACCTACAATGAG. Together with reference TRBV14 and TRBJ2-1, the CDR3 gives the full variable domain: EAGVTQFPSHSVIEKGQTVTLRCDPISGHDNLYWYRRVMGKEIKFLLHFVKESKQDESGMPNNRFLAERTGGTYSTLKVQPAELEDSGVYFCASSQDRGGTYNEQFFGPGTRLTVL.

Points on this clone: The sequenced fragment ends 3 residues before the CDR3 boundary, so the rest is inferred from the germline J gene. The chain joins TRBV2 to TRBJ2-7, with TRBD2 as a possible D gene (5 bases). There are 14 residues in the CDR3. Trimming removed 0 bases from V and 4 bases from J, with 10 bases in between. Germline-derived CDR1 and CDR2 are SNHLY and FYNNEI. The CDR3 here is CASSEAERAYEQYF. The sequenced CDR3 bases are TGTGCCAGCAGTGAAGCGGAGAGGGCTTACGAG.

Comments on this clone: With the read ending 3 residues before the CDR3 end, the germline J gene is used to fill in that end. The chain has TRBV28 and TRBJ1-5; TRBD1 matches 12 bases. This CDR3 region has 19 residues. Germline CDR1 is MDHEN and CDR2 is SYDVKM. After removal of 0 bases from V and 0 bases from J, the junction contained 6 bases not matched to a gene. CDR3 residues: CASSLWAGQGAVSNQPQHF. CDR3 DNA, as far as it was read: TGTGCCAGCAGTTTATGGGCGGGACAGGGGGCCGTTAGCAATCAGCCC.